The clone carrying this T cell receptor (beta chain) was counted at least ten times. Germline V gene sequence: CDR1 MNHEY, CDR2 SVGAGI. CDR3 length: 14 residues. Trimming shortened V by 2 bases and J by 2 bases, and 10 bases separated the two germline ends. These data originate in a study of regulatory T cells in long-lasting Graves disease. Time point indicated: newly diagnosed GD, antithyroid drugs for less than 3 months. Extracted RNA from PBMCs served as the source of the TCR library. Library construction for TCR beta used iRepertoire HTBI primers and Arm-PCR of CDR3 regions. TCRdb re-called the multiplex PCR reads through MiXCR, storing one row per CDR3 protein. The profile shows under 800,000 distinct CDR3 sequences, roughly 15% of them singletons. This sample was shared with a second study, whose subject was T cells in Graves' hyperthyroidism and ophthalmopathy. That investigation notes: These patients, aged 18 to 65, had recently diagnosed hyperthyroidism lasting under 2 months.

The specimen was peripheral blood mononuclear cells (PBMCs), collected at new diagnosis, from a patient treated with antithyroid drugs. The chain couples TRBV6-5 to TRBJ2-7; D call uncertain. This clonotype originated in a young woman with Graves disease. CDR3 residues: CASSYDHRAYEQYF. CDR3 in DNA: TGTGCCAGCAGTTACGACCACAGAGCCTACGAGCAGTACTTC.